This passage covers 25 T cell receptor beta chains from one sample sequenced in a study of cytomegalovirus exposure and HLA in healthy donors. In the PCR, 60 Vbeta and 13 Jbeta primers were used. Measured with immunoSEQ multiplex PCR; TCRdb has only the in-frame clones, and not every one. The sample yields some 130,000 clones, 78% seen once. Sequencing input: PBMCs. The receptor set was obtained from a woman in her thirties or forties in good health and CMV-seronegative.

This chain connects TRBV7-9 to TRBJ2-1; 7 nucleotides line up with TRBD2. Germline trimming cut 3 bases from V and 6 bases from J; bases unmatched to any gene: 8. In germline, CDR1 is SEHNR, CDR2 FQNEAQ (reference sequence). The CDR3 runs to 15 residues. The CDR3 nucleotides are TGTGCCAGCAGCTTTGGGCTAGCGGATTCCAATGAGCAGTTCTTC. Translated: CASSFGLADSNEQFF.

The chain carries TRBV6-1 and TRBJ2-2, with a weak D call TRBD1 (6 bases). Germline CDR1 and CDR2: MNHNS and SASEGT. The CDR3 length is 15 residues. V was clipped by 6 bases and J by 2 bases, with 13 bases between them. Here the CDR3 DNA reads TGTGCCAGCAGGGACTCGGGACAAAACACCGGGGAGCTGTTTTTT. Protein product: CASRDSGQNTGELFF.

CDR3 sequence (DNA): TGTGCCAGCAGCTCCTGGAGCGGGGGGGTTATAGTCAATGAGCAGTTCTTC. Residues: CASSSWSGGVIVNEQFF. The J gene is TRBJ2-1, the V gene TRBV7-2, with TRBD2 matching over 10 bases. The CDR3 covers 17 residues. The V gene end was trimmed by 4 bases and the J gene end by 6 bases; junction bases not matched to a gene: 12. CDR1 is SGHTA and CDR2 is FQGNSA in the germline V gene.

The chain employs TRBV9 and TRBJ2-7; TRBD2 matches at 7 bases. Germline lookup yields CDR1 SGDLS and CDR2 YYNGEE. The CDR3 length is 15 residues. V lost 0 bases, J lost 4 bases, and 7 bases stayed unmatched. The CDR3 sequence: CASSVGASGLYEQYF. The CDR3 DNA reads as TGTGCCAGCAGCGTAGGGGCTAGCGGACTGTACGAGCAGTACTTC.

The chain employs TRBV19 and TRBJ2-3, with 8 bases matching TRBD2. Trimming removed 5 bases from V and 5 bases from J; junction bases left unmatched: 15. This CDR3 has 17 amino acids. CDR1 LNHDA and CDR2 SQIVND come from the germline V gene (reference sequence). The CDR3 reads CASSSAGGAGHLDTQYF. The CDR3 DNA follows: TGTGCCAGTAGTTCCGCGGGGGGCGCGGGTCACTTAGATACGCAGTATTTT.

This sequence joins TRBV11-1 and TRBJ2-5, with D perhaps matching TRBD1 (6 bases). The CDR3 extends over 17 amino acids. Germline V lookup: CDR1 SGHAT, CDR2 FQDESV (reference sequence). Between the trimmed V and J ends, which lost 6 bases and 1 base, there was a span of 21 bases. CDR3 amino acids: CASSQAAQGSFQETQYF. The CDR3 DNA sequence: TGTGCCAGCAGTCAAGCCGCACAGGGTTCATTCCAAGAGACCCAGTACTTC.

The sample holds one count of this clone. J is TRBJ1-2 and V is TRBV30, with 7 positions matching TRBD1. V trimming: 1 base; J trimming: 7 bases; junction bases outside the gene matches: 6. The CDR3 runs to 13 residues. CDR1 and CDR2 from the germline V gene are GTSNPN and SVGIG (reference sequence). CDR3 sequence: CAWSAKQGSGYTF. CDR3 sequence (DNA): TGTGCCTGGAGTGCGAAACAGGGGTCTGGCTACACCTTC.

The genes are TRBV29-1 and TRBJ1-2; no definite D call. In germline, CDR1 is SQVTM, CDR2 ANQGSEA. V shed 2 bases and J shed 7 bases, with 14 bases lying between them. The CDR3 totals 13 residues. CDR3: CSVERSQASGYTF. For the CDR3, the DNA is TGCAGCGTTGAACGAAGCCAGGCAAGTGGCTACACCTTC.

The chain combines TRBV6-6 with TRBJ1-2, with D possibly being TRBD1 (5 bases). This CDR3 is 15 amino acids long. Germline CDR1 reads MNHNY; CDR2 reads SVGAGI (reference sequence). Deletions cut 7 bases from V and 1 base from J, with 16 bases between. The CDR3 sequence is CASNHPGGGNYGYTF. The CDR3 coding sequence is TGTGCCAGCAACCACCCCGGGGGGGGTAACTATGGCTACACCTTC.

The chain is built from TRBV5-1 and TRBJ1-4, with D possibly matching TRBD1 (5 bases). Germline loops: CDR1 SGHRS, CDR2 YFSETQ. The V and J ends lost 4 bases and 0 bases respectively, with 10 bases between them. The CDR3 contains 15 residues. In nucleotides, the CDR3 is TGCGCCAGCAGCCCCAGGGCCCCAACTAATGAAAAACTGTTTTTT. It specifies CASSPRAPTNEKLFF.

This chain joins TRBV18 and TRBJ1-1, with a tentative D call TRBD1 (6 bases). Germline assignment: CDR1 KGHSH and CDR2 LQKENI. This CDR3 has 12 amino acids. Trimming took 5 bases from V and 7 from J, leaving 11 bases between them. The CDR3 loop is CASSIDRSEAFF. CDR3 bases: TGTGCCAGCTCAATAGACAGGAGTGAAGCTTTCTTT.

This clone occurred once. The chain carries TRBV7-9 and TRBJ2-4; 8 bases match TRBD1. CDR1 and CDR2 (germline): SEHNR, FQNEAQ (reference sequence). The V and J ends lost 5 bases and 0 bases, in that order; junction bases with no gene match: 6. CDR3 length equals 16 residues. CDR3 nucleotides: TGTGCCAGCAGCCCCCGACAGGGGATAGCCAAAAACATTCAGTACTTC. Its translation is CASSPRQGIAKNIQYF.

The genes are TRBV10-3 and TRBJ2-2; maybe TRBD2 (6 bases). The CDR3 has 14 amino acids. Germline CDR1 and CDR2: ENHRY and SYGVKD. V gave up 2 bases and J gave up 7 bases, with 11 bases separating them. The CDR3 DNA follows: TGTGCCATCAGTGAGAGGGACGGGAGCGGGGAGCTGTTTTTT. Amino acids: CAISERDGSGELFF.

This chain connects TRBV10-2 to TRBJ2-5; 9 bases match TRBD2. After removal of 5 bases from V and 0 bases from J, the junction contained 1 base not matched to a gene. Germline V gives CDR1 WSHSY, CDR2 SAAADI. This CDR3 region has 14 residues. CDR3: CASSSGGNQETQYF. DNA of the CDR3: TGCGCCAGCAGTAGCGGGGGGAACCAAGAGACCCAGTACTTC.

The rearrangement uses TRBV19 and TRBJ2-1; 7 bases map to TRBD1. The ends lost 9 bases at V and 0 bases at J; junction bases unmatched: 8. CDR3 size: 15 residues. Germline values: CDR1 LNHDA, CDR2 SQIVND (reference sequence). CDR3 protein: CASKMDRSSYNEQFF. For the CDR3, the DNA is TGTGCCAGCAAAATGGACAGGAGCTCCTACAATGAGCAGTTCTTC.

The V and J genes are TRBV11-2 and TRBJ2-5, with D perhaps TRBD1 (5 bases). V gave up 5 bases and J gave up 1 base, with 11 bases separating them. This CDR3 is 14 amino acids long. Germline V gene sequence: CDR1 SGHAT, CDR2 FQNNGV. In DNA, the CDR3 is TGTGCCAGCAGCCCATTCGACAGCCAAGAGACCCAGTACTTC. Translating it yields CASSPFDSQETQYF.

This clone was picked up a small number of times. Compared with germline, one end of the junction differs, possibly owing to a read error. The chain links TRBV5-1 to TRBJ2-6; D perhaps matches TRBD1 (5 bases). Germline CDR1 is SGHRS and CDR2 is YFSETQ. The CDR3 length is 14 residues. In nucleotides, the CDR3 is TGCGCCAGCAGCTCGCCCTCTGGGGCCAACGGCCTGACTTTC. This sequence encodes CASSSPSGANGLTF. Full variable domain (rest looked up from reference TRBV5-1 and TRBJ2-6): KAGVTQTPRYLIKTRGQQVTLSCSPISGHRSVSWYQQTPGQGLQFLFEYFSETQRNKGNFPGRFSGRQFSNSRSEMNVSTLELGDSALYLCASSSPSGANGLTFGAGSRLTVL.

This chain uses TRBV28 with TRBJ1-5; D may be TRBD1 (5 bases). The V gene's germline CDR1 is MDHEN and CDR2 SYDVKM. V lost 6 bases to trimming and J lost 6 bases, with 15 bases between them. The CDR3 spans 14 residues. In DNA form, the CDR3 reads TGTGCCAGCAGCTTAGGGGAGATCAGTCAGCCCCAGCATTTT. Translating it yields CASSLGEISQPQHF.

CDR3 nucleotide sequence: TGTGCCAGCAGTGGAGGGGGCGAAGTCTATGGCTACACCTTC. Translating gives CASSGGGEVYGYTF. The genes are TRBV28 and TRBJ1-2; the match to TRBD1 covers 7 bases. This CDR3 has 14 residues. Per germline, CDR1 MDHEN and CDR2 SYDVKM. V was pared by 5 bases and J by 4 bases, with 7 bases of the junction left unmatched.

There are a few counts of this clone. This chain uses TRBV9 with TRBJ2-1; TRBD1 agrees at 9 bases. The ends lost 2 bases at V and 1 base at J; junction bases unmatched: 1. Germline V gene sequence: CDR1 SGDLS, CDR2 YYNGEE. This CDR3 is 15 amino acids long. This CDR3 is CASSVGQGSYNEQFF. The CDR3 region has the DNA TGTGCCAGCAGCGTGGGACAGGGTTCCTACAATGAGCAGTTCTTC.

This clone was seen just once. V gene TRBV5-5 combines with J gene TRBJ2-2, with 10 bases fitting TRBD2. The CDR3 runs 16 residues. The V segment lost 4 bases and the J segment 5 bases; nucleotides outside the gene matches: 8. Per germline, CDR1 SGHKS and CDR2 YYEKEE (reference sequence). The CDR3 DNA follows: TGTGCCAGCAGCGGACTAGCGGAAGTAAGGACCGGGGAGCTGTTTTTT. It is translated as CASSGLAEVRTGELFF.

The chain couples TRBV7-9 to TRBJ2-3, with 7 bases matching TRBD1. V was pared by 1 base and J by 2 bases, with 6 bases of the junction left unmatched. Germline V lookup: CDR1 SEHNR, CDR2 FQNEAQ (reference sequence). The CDR3 extends over 16 amino acids. The CDR3 loop is CASSLGTGQLTDTQYF. For the CDR3, the DNA is TGTGCCAGCAGCTTAGGGACAGGACAGCTCACAGATACGCAGTATTTT. The variable domain in full, completed from reference TRBV7-9 and TRBJ2-3, reads DTGVSQNPRHKITKRGQNVTFRCDPISEHNRLYWYRQTLGQGPEFLTYFQNEAQLEKSRLLSDRFSAERPKGSFSTLEIQRTEQGDSAMYLCASSLGTGQLTDTQYFGPGTRLTVL.

The chain has TRBV27 and TRBJ2-7; 9 bases match TRBD1. J gave up 1 base and V 0 bases, and 4 bases lay outside the gene matches. Germline V gene lookup returns CDR1 MNHEY and CDR2 SMNVEV (reference sequence). This CDR3 is 16 amino acids long. The DNA of the CDR3 is TGTGCCAGCAGTTTATCGATCGGGACAGGGTCCTACGAGCAGTACTTC. The encoded protein is CASSLSIGTGSYEQYF.

This clone was seen a handful of times. V and J are TRBV28 and TRBJ1-2; 7 bases align to TRBD1. CDR3 length: 13 residues. Trimming took 7 bases from V and 5 from J; bases not matched to a gene: 7. In germline, CDR1 is MDHEN, CDR2 SYDVKM. The CDR3 DNA reads as TGTGCCAGCAACGAGGGGGCTGGGTATGGCTACACCTTC. Translation: CASNEGAGYGYTF.

The chain recombines TRBV7-2 with TRBJ2-5; 8 bases match TRBD2. V was clipped by 1 base and J by 4 bases; unmatched bases: 5. Germline CDR1 reads SGHTA; CDR2 reads FQGNSA. The CDR3 has 15 amino acids. The CDR3 region has the DNA TGTGCCAGCAGCTTAGACGGGGGGGCCACAGAGACCCAGTACTTC. This gives the protein CASSLDGGATETQYF.